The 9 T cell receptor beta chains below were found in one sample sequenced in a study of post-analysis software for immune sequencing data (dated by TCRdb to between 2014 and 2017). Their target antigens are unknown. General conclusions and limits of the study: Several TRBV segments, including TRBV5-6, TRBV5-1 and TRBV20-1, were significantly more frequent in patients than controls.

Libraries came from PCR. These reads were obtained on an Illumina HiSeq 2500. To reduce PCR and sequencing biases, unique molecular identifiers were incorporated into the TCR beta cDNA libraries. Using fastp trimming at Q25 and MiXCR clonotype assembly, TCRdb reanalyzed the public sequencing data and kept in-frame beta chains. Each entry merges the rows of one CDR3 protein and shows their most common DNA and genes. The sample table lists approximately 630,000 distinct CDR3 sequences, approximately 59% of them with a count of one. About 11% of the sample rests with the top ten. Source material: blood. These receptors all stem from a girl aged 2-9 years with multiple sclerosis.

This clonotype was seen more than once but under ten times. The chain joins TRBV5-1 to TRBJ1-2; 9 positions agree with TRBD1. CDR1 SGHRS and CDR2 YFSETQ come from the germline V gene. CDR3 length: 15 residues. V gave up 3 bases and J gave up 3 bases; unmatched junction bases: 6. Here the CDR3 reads CASSWTGEEDYGYTF. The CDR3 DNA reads TGCGCCAGCAGCTGGACAGGGGAGGAGGACTATGGCTACACCTTC.

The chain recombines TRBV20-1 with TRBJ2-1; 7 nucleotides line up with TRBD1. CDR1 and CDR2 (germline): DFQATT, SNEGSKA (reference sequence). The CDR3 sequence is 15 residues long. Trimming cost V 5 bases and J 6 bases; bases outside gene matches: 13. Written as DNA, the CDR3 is TGCAGTGCTGGAACTTCCGGGACAGAACGCAATGAGCAGTTCTTC. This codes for CSAGTSGTERNEQFF.

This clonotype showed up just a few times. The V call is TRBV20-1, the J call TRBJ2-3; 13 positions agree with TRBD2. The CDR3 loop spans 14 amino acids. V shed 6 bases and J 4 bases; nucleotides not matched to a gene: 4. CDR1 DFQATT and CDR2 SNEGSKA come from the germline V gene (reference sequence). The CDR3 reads CSAGTSGKADTQYF. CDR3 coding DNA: TGCAGTGCGGGGACTAGCGGGAAGGCAGATACGCAGTATTTT.

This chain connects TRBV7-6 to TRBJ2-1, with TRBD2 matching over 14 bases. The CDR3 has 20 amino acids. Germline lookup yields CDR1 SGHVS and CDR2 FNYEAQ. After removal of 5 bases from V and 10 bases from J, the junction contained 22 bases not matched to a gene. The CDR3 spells CASSPVRLAGGPTRPPEQFF. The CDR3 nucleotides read TGTGCCAGCAGCCCCGTGAGACTAGCGGGAGGGCCCACTCGGCCACCGGAGCAGTTCTTC.

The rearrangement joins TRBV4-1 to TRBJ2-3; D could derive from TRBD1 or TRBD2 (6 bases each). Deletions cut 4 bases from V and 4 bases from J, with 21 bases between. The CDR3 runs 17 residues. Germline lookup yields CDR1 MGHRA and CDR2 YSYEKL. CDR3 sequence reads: CASSPPTGAGAPDTQYF. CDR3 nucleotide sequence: TGCGCCAGCAGCCCCCCTACGGGGGCAGGGGCTCCAGATACGCAGTATTTT.

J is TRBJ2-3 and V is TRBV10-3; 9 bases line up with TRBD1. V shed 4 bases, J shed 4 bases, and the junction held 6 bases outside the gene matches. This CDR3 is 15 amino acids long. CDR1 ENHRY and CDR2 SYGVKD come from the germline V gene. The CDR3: CAISGGQGIADTQYF. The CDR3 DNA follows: TGTGCCATCAGTGGTGGACAGGGGATTGCAGATACGCAGTATTTT.

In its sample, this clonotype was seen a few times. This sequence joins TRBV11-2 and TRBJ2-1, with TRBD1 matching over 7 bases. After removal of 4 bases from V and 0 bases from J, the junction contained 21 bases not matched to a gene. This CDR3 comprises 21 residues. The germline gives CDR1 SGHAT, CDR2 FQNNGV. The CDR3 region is CASSSWDSPRGGHSSYNEQFF. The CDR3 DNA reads TGTGCCAGCAGCTCATGGGACAGCCCAAGAGGGGGTCATAGCTCCTACAATGAGCAGTTCTTC.

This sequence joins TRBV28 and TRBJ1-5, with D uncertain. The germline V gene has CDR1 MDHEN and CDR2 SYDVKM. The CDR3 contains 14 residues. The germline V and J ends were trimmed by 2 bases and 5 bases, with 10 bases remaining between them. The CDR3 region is CASSLDAAHQPQHF. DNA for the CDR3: TGTGCCAGCAGTTTAGACGCAGCGCATCAGCCCCAGCATTTT.

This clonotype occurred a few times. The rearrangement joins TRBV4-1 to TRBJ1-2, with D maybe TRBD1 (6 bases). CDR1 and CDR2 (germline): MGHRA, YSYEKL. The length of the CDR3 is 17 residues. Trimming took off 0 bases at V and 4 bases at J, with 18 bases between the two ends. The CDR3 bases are TGCGCCAGCAGCCAAGAAGGGGGGCAGGGCGGGTTCTATGGCTACACCTTC. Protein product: CASSQEGGQGGFYGYTF.